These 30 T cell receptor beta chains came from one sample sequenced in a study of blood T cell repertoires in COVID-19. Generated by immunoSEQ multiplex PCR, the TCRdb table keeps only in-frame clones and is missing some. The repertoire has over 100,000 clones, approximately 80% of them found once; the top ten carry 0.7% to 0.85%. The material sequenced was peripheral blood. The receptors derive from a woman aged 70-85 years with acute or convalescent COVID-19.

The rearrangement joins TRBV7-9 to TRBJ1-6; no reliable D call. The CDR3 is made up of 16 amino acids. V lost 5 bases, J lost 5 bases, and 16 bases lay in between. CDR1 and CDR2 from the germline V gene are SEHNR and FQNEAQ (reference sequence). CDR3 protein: CASSPRALRDNSPLHF. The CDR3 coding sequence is TGTGCCAGCAGCCCGCGGGCCCTTAGGGATAATTCACCCCTCCACTTT. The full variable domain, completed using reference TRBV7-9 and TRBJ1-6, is DTGVSQNPRHKITKRGQNVTFRCDPISEHNRLYWYRQTLGQGPEFLTYFQNEAQLEKSRLLSDRFSAERPKGSFSTLEIQRTEQGDSAMYLCASSPRALRDNSPLHFGNGTRLTVT.

The CDR3 DNA sequence: TGTGCCAGCAGCTTCACTAGCGGGGGATTAGAGACCCAGTACTTC. It specifies CASSFTSGGLETQYF. The V and J genes are TRBV11-3 and TRBJ2-5; TRBD2 matches 11 bases. The germline CDR1 and CDR2 sequences are SGHNT and YENEEA. The J segment lost 4 bases and the V segment lost 3 bases, leaving 4 bases of the junction unmatched. The CDR3 has 15 amino acids.

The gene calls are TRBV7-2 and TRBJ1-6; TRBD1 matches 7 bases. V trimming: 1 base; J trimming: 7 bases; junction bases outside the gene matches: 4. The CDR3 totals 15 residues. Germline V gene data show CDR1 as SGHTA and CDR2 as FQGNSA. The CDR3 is CASSLEGQRNSPLHF. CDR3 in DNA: TGTGCCAGCAGCTTAGAGGGACAGAGAAATTCACCCCTCCACTTT.

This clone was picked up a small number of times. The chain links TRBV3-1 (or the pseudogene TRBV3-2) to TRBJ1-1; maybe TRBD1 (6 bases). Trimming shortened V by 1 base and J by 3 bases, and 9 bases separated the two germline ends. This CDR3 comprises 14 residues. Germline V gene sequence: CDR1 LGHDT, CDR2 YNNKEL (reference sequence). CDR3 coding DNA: TGTGCCAGCAGCCAAGGGGGGGGGCACACTGAAGCTTTCTTT. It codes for CASSQGGGHTEAFF.

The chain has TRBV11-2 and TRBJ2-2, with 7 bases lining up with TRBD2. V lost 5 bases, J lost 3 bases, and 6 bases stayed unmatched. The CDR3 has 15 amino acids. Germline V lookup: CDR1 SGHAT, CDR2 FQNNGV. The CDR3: CASSPSGRDTGELFF. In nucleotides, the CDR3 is TGTGCCAGCAGCCCTTCAGGGAGGGACACCGGGGAGCTGTTTTTT.

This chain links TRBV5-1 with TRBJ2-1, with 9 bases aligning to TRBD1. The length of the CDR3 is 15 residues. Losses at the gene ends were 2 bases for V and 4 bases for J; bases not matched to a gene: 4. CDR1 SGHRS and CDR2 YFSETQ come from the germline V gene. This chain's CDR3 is CASSLGDREYNEQFF. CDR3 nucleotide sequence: TGCGCCAGCAGCTTAGGGGACAGGGAATACAATGAGCAGTTCTTC.

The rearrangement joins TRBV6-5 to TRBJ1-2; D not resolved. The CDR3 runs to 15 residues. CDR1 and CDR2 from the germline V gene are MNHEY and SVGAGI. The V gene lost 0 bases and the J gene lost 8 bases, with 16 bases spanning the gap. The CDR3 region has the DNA TGTGCCAGCAGTTACTCTGGCAGCCTACCGGGGGGCTACACCTTC. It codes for CASSYSGSLPGGYTF.

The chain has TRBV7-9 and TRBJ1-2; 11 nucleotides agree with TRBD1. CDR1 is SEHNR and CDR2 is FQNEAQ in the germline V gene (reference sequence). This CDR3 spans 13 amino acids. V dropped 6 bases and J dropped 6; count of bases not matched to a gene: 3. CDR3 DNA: TGTGCCAGCAGAGAGGGACAGGGGGATGGCTACACCTTC. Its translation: CASREGQGDGYTF.

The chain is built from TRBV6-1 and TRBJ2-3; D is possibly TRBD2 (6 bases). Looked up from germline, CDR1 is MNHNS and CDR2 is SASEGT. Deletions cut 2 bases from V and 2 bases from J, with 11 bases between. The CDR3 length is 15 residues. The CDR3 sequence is CASSEHSGITDTQYF. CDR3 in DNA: TGTGCCAGCAGTGAACATAGCGGAATCACAGATACGCAGTATTTT.

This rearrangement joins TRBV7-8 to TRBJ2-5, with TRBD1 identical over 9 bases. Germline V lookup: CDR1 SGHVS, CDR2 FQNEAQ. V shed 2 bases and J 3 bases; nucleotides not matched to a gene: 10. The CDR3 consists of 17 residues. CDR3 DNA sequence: TGTGCCAGCAGCTTAAGGGCCACGGGACAGGGAAAAGAGACCCAGTACTTC. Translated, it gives CASSLRATGQGKETQYF.

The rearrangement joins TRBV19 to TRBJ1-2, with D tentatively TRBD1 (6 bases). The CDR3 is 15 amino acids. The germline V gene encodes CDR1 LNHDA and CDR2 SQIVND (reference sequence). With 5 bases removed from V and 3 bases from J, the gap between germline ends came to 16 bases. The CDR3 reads CASSAPGGRDYGYTF. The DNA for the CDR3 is TGTGCCAGTAGTGCCCCGGGGGGGCGAGACTATGGCTACACCTTC.

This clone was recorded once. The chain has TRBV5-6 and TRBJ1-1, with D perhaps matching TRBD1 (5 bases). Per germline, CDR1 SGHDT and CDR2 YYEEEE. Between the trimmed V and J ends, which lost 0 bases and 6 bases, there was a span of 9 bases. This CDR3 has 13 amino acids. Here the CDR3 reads CASSLAWGAEAFF. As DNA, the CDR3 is TGTGCCAGCAGCTTGGCTTGGGGCGCTGAAGCTTTCTTT.

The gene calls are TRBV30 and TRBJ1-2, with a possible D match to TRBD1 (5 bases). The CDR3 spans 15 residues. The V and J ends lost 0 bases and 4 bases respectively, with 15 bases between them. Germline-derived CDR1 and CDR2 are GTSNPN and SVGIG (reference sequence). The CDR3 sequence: CAWSVHGAPSYGYTF. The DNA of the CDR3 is TGTGCCTGGAGTGTACATGGGGCCCCCAGCTATGGCTACACCTTC.

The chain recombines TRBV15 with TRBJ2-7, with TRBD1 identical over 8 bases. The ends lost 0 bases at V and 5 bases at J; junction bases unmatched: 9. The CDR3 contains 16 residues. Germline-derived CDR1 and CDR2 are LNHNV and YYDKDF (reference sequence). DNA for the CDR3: TGTGCCACCAGCAGAGATTTGTCAGGGGGCGCCCACGAGCAGTACTTC. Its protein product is CATSRDLSGGAHEQYF.

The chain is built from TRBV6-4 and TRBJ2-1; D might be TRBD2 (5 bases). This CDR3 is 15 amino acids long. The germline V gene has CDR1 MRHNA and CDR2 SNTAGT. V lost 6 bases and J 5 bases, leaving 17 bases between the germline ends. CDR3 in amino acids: CASRRVPGKHNEQFF. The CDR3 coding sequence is TGTGCCAGCAGGAGGGTACCGGGAAAACACAATGAGCAGTTCTTC.

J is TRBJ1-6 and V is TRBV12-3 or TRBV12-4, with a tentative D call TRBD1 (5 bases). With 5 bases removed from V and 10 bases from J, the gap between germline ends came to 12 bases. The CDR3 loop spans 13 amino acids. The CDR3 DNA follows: TGTGCCAGCAGTCCGGGCCAGGGATCACCCCTCCACTTT. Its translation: CASSPGQGSPLHF.

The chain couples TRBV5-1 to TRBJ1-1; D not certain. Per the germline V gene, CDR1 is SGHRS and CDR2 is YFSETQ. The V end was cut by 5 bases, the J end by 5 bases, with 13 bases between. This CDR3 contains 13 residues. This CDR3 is CASSAGVQTEAFF. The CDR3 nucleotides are TGCGCCAGCAGTGCCGGGGTTCAGACTGAAGCTTTCTTT.

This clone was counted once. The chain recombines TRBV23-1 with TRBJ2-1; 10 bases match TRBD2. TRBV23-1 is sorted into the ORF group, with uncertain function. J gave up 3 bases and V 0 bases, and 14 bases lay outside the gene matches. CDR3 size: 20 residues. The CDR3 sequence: CASSQSKAPLAGAVYNEQFF. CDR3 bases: TGCGCCAGCAGTCAATCCAAGGCCCCCCTAGCGGGAGCTGTCTACAATGAGCAGTTCTTC.

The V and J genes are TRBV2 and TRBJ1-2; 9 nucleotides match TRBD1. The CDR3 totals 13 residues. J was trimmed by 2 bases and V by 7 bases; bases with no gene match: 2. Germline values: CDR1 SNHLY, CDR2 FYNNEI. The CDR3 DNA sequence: TGTGCCAGCATTGACAGGGGGAACTATGGCTACACCTTC. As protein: CASIDRGNYGYTF.

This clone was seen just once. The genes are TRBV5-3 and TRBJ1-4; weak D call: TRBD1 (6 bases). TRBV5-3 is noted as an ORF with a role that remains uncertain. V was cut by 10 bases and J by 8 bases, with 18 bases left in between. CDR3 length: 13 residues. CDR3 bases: TGTGCCGGCCCGGGGGGCCTGAGGGAAAAACTGTTTTTT. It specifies CAGPGGLREKLFF.

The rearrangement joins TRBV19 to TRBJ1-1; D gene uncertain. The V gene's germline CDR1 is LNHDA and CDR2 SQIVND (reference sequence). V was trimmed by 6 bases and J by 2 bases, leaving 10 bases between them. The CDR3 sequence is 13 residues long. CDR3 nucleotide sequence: TGTGCCAGTAGCGCCACAGCTAACACTGAAGCTTTCTTT. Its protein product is CASSATANTEAFF.

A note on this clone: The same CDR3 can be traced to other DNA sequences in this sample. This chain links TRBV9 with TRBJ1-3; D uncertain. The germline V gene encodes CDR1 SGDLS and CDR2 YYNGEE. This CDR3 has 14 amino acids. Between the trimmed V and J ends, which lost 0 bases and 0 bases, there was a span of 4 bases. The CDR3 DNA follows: TGTGCCAGCAGCGTAGCGTCCTCTGGAAACACCATATATTTT. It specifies CASSVASSGNTIYF.

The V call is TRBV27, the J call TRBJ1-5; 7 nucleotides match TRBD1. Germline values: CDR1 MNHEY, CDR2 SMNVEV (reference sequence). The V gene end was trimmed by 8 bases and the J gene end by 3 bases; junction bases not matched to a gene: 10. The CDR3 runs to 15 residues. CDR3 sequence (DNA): TGTGCCAGCGGAGCAAATACAGGGGACAATCAGCCCCAGCATTTT. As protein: CASGANTGDNQPQHF.

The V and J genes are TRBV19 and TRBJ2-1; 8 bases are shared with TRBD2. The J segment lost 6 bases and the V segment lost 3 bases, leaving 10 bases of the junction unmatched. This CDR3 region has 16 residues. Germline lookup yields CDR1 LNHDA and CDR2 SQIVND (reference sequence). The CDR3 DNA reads TGTGCCAGTAGTATTTTGCGGGGGGCCCTCGTCAATGAGCAGTTCTTC. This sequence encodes CASSILRGALVNEQFF. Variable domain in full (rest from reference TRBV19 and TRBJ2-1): DGGITQSPKYLFRKEGQNVTLSCEQNLNHDAMYWYRQDPGQGLRLIYYSQIVNDFQKGDIAEGYSVSREKKESFPLTVTSAQKNPTAFYLCASSILRGALVNEQFFGPGTRLTVL.

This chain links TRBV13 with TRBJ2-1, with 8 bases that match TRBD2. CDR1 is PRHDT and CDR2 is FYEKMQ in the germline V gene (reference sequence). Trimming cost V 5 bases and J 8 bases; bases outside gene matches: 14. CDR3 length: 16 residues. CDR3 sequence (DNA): TGTGCCAGCAGCCTGAAGCGGGAGATAGTAGTCGATGAGCAGTTCTTC. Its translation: CASSLKREIVVDEQFF.

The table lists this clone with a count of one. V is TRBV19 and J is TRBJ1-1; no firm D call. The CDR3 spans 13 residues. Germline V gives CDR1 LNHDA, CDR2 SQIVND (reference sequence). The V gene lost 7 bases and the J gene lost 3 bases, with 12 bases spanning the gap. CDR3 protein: CASTFGGDTEAFF. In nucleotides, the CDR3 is TGTGCCAGTACCTTCGGAGGAGACACTGAAGCTTTCTTT.

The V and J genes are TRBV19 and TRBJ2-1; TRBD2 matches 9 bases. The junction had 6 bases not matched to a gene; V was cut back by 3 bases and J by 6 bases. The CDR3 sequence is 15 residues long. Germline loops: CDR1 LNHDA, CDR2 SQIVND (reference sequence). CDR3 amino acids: CASSISSGNFNEQFF. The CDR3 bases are TGTGCCAGTAGTATCTCTAGCGGGAACTTCAATGAGCAGTTCTTC. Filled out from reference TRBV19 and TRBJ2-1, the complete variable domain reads DGGITQSPKYLFRKEGQNVTLSCEQNLNHDAMYWYRQDPGQGLRLIYYSQIVNDFQKGDIAEGYSVSREKKESFPLTVTSAQKNPTAFYLCASSISSGNFNEQFFGPGTRLTVL.

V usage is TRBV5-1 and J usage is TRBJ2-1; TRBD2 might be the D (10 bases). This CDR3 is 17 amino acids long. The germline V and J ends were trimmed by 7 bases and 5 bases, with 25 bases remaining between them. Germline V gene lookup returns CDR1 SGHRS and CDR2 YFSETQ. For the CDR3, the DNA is TGCGCCAGCGGGACAGGGAGGCTAGCGGGGGAGGACAATGAGCAGTTCTTC. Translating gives CASGTGRLAGEDNEQFF.

The CDR3 DNA reads as TGTGCCTGGTGGCCCCTAGGAGGAGGGTCCAACTATGGCTACACCTTC. Its translation is CAWWPLGGGSNYGYTF. The V gene is TRBV30, the J gene TRBJ1-2; no clear D. The CDR3 totals 16 residues. Between the trimmed V and J ends, which lost 5 bases and 2 bases, there was a span of 21 bases. Germline CDR1 reads GTSNPN; CDR2 reads SVGIG (reference sequence).

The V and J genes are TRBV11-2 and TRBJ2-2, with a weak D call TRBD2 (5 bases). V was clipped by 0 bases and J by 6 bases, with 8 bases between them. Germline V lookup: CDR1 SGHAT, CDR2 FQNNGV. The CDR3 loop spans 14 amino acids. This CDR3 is CASSLDGISGELFF. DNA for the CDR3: TGTGCCAGCAGCTTAGACGGGATCTCCGGGGAGCTGTTTTTT.